This is a list of T cell receptor beta chains from one sample in a study of shared clonotypes between healthy human individuals. Sequencing used immunoSEQ multiplex PCR; TCRdb keeps in-frame clones, though not all of them. The sample carries around 700,000 clones, around 67% recorded once. Sequenced sample: memory CD4+ T cells sorted from blood. The receptors stem from a woman younger than 45 in good health. The CDR3 runs from the conserved cysteine through the conserved F or W. Clone size is shown for a subset of rows, as once, few, many or a class of expanded clone.

V gene	J gene	clone size	CDR3 protein
TRBV5-1	TRBJ2-5	NA	CASSFQQETQYF
TRBV5-1	TRBJ1-2	few	CASRAGTEGLGYTF
TRBV28	TRBJ2-2	NA	CASRLIGNTGELFF
TRBV5-1	TRBJ1-5	NA	CASSPGQGWSNQPQHF
TRBV4-1	TRBJ2-7	NA	CASSQEGRDEQYF
TRBV6-5	TRBJ1-6	NA	CASRQQDNSPLHF
TRBV28	TRBJ1-4	NA	CASRRERGKLFF
TRBV28	TRBJ2-3	NA	CASSLAGGWADTQYF
TRBV11-1	TRBJ1-1	NA	CASSLHRTNTEAFF
TRBV27	TRBJ2-6	NA	CASWGGEGRSGANVLTF
TRBV4-1	TRBJ2-7	NA	CASSQPTSGRNEQYF
TRBV19	TRBJ1-4	NA	CASSIPAGDNEKLFF
TRBV29-1	TRBJ1-3	once	CSVEGTGRRDYSGNTIYF
TRBV7-3	TRBJ1-1	few	CASSTQRDTEAFF
TRBV28	TRBJ1-1	NA	CASSFQSAGTEAFF
TRBV5-1	TRBJ2-1	few	CASSWSAGGFGNEQFF
TRBV6-5	TRBJ1-2	NA	CASSYAGGLGYGYTF
TRBV4-1	TRBJ1-5	NA	CASSQDDRSNQPQHF
TRBV20-1	TRBJ2-7	NA	CIGPVIYEQYF
TRBV11-2	TRBJ2-7	NA	CASSAWTSGYEQYF
TRBV2	TRBJ2-2	NA	CASRRTGNTGELFF
TRBV4-1	TRBJ2-5	NA	CASSQGIVGGAGGGRETQYF
TRBV29-1	TRBJ1-1	NA	CSVEGGRIRGTEAFF
TRBV28	TRBJ1-5	NA	CASSFRGGQPQHF